A single sample is the source of the 21 T cell receptor beta chains below, sequenced in a study of cytomegalovirus exposure and HLA in healthy donors. The repertoire was sequenced with immunoSEQ multiplex PCR; TCRdb's copy has only in-frame clones and lacks some. The repertoire holds some 270,000 clones, 65% to 90% seen once, with more than 0.8% in the top ten. The sequencing input was PBMCs. These receptors all stem from a woman younger than 30 in good health and CMV-seronegative.

The chain joins TRBV5-1 to TRBJ2-1; 7 nucleotides line up with TRBD2. Per the germline V gene, CDR1 is SGHRS and CDR2 is YFSETQ. The CDR3 runs to 14 residues. Trimming removed 2 bases from V and 7 bases from J; junction bases left unmatched: 6. In DNA, the CDR3 is TGCGCCAGCAGCTTCTTTCTAGCGGCAAATGAGCAGTTCTTC. This codes for CASSFFLAANEQFF.

The V call is TRBV5-4, the J call TRBJ2-5, with TRBD2 identical over 8 bases. Losses at the gene ends were 1 base for V and 4 bases for J; bases not matched to a gene: 3. Germline V CDR1 and CDR2: SGHNT, YYREEE (reference sequence). The CDR3 is made up of 14 amino acids. The CDR3 region is CASSLLGGAETQYF. The CDR3 bases are TGTGCCAGCAGCTTGCTCGGGGGGGCAGAGACCCAGTACTTC.

The chain employs TRBV18 and TRBJ1-2, with TRBD1 identical over 9 bases. CDR3 length equals 17 residues. The trim removed 3 bases at V and 2 bases at J, leaving 10 bases unmatched. Germline assignment: CDR1 KGHSH and CDR2 LQKENI. The CDR3 region is CASSPFTGTGINYGYTF. The CDR3 DNA reads as TGTGCCAGCTCACCCTTCACCGGGACAGGGATAAACTATGGCTACACCTTC. Full variable domain (missing parts from reference TRBV18 and TRBJ1-2): NAGVMQNPRHLVRRRGQEARLRCSPMKGHSHVYWYRQLPEEGLKFMVYLQKENIIDESGMPKERFSAEFPKEGPSILRIQQVVRGDSAAYFCASSPFTGTGINYGYTFGSGTRLTVV.

The gene calls are TRBV4-1 and TRBJ1-1, with a tentative D call TRBD1 (6 bases). V dropped 1 base and J dropped 3 bases, with 12 bases sitting between them. Germline loops: CDR1 MGHRA, CDR2 YSYEKL. This CDR3 has 15 residues. CDR3 nucleotides: TGCGCCAGCAGCCAAGGCCCAGGGGACCACACTGAAGCTTTCTTT. Translation gives CASSQGPGDHTEAFF.

This clone was observed a single time. V usage is TRBV21-1 and J usage is TRBJ2-7; the table assigns TRBD1, which was not confirmed against the DNA. TRBV21-1 is a recognized pseudogene. CDR3 length: 15 amino acids. This CDR3 reads CASSKTSTASYEQYF. CDR3 sequence (DNA): TGTGCCAGCAGCAAAACCTCGACAGCCTCCTACGAGCAGTACTTC.

This sequence joins TRBV18 and TRBJ2-2; D call uncertain. The length of the CDR3 is 15 residues. Germline assignment: CDR1 KGHSH and CDR2 LQKENI. V was clipped by 1 base and J by 0 bases, with 6 bases between them. The CDR3 DNA follows: TGTGCCAGCTCACCACAAGCTCCGAACACCGGGGAGCTGTTTTTT. This gives the protein CASSPQAPNTGELFF.

The chain couples TRBV30 to TRBJ1-2; 8 bases align to TRBD1. CDR1 GTSNPN and CDR2 SVGIG come from the germline V gene (reference sequence). The CDR3 runs to 12 residues. V lost 6 bases and J lost 6; bases outside the gene matches: 6. CDR3 in amino acids: CACSTGEHGYTF. The CDR3 DNA reads as TGTGCCTGTTCGACAGGGGAACATGGCTACACCTTC. Full variable domain (outside the CDR3, taken from reference TRBV30 and TRBJ1-2): SQTIHQWPATLVQPVGSPLSLECTVEGTSNPNLYWYRQAAGRGLQLLFYSVGIGQISSEVPQNLSASRPQDRQFILSSKKLLLSDSGFYLCACSTGEHGYTFGSGTRLTVV.

V is TRBV6-5 and J is TRBJ1-2, with D tentatively TRBD1 (6 bases). In germline, CDR1 is MNHEY, CDR2 SVGAGI. Trimming took 5 bases from V and 4 from J, leaving 11 bases between them. The length of the CDR3 is 13 residues. CDR3 protein: CASSPRQVYGYTF. The CDR3, as DNA: TGTGCCAGCAGTCCACGACAGGTCTATGGCTACACCTTC.

This sequence joins TRBV28 and TRBJ1-6; a weak D match, TRBD1 (5 bases). V lost 1 base and J lost 6, with 10 bases in between. Looked up from germline, CDR1 is MDHEN and CDR2 is SYDVKM. This CDR3 is built from 15 residues. The CDR3 sequence is CASSLFQGGNSPLHF. The CDR3 nucleotides are TGTGCCAGCAGTTTATTTCAGGGAGGTAATTCACCCCTCCACTTT.

The rearrangement uses TRBV27 and TRBJ2-2; 7 bases are a match to TRBD2. J was trimmed by 0 bases and V by 2 bases; bases with no gene match: 12. The CDR3 sequence is 19 residues long. Germline V gene lookup returns CDR1 MNHEY and CDR2 SMNVEV (reference sequence). CDR3 in DNA: TGTGCCAGCAGTTTAGGGCGATGGGGGGGGAGGGCGAACACCGGGGAGCTGTTTTTT. Protein: CASSLGRWGGRANTGELFF.

V is TRBV5-6 and J is TRBJ2-5; 10 nucleotides match TRBD2. With 0 bases clipped from V and 2 bases from J, the junction kept 1 base outside the gene matches. Per the germline V gene, CDR1 is SGHDT and CDR2 is YYEEEE. The CDR3 has 15 amino acids. CDR3 in amino acids: CASSLGSGGQETQYF. CDR3 coding DNA: TGTGCCAGCAGCTTGGGTAGCGGGGGGCAAGAGACCCAGTACTTC.

The rearrangement joins TRBV27 to TRBJ2-1, with 7 bases matching TRBD1. V gave up 3 bases and J gave up 3 bases; unmatched junction bases: 8. The CDR3 is 16 residues long. The germline V gene encodes CDR1 MNHEY and CDR2 SMNVEV (reference sequence). DNA for the CDR3: TGTGCCAGCAGTTTCCGCCGGGACAGCTTCTACAATGAGCAGTTCTTC. This encodes CASSFRRDSFYNEQFF.

The V and J genes are TRBV7-2 and TRBJ2-3, with D possibly TRBD2 on 6 matching bases. The ends were cut back, 0 bases at V and 1 base at J, with 11 bases in the middle. The CDR3 is 16 amino acids. The V gene's germline CDR1 is SGHTA and CDR2 FQGNSA. In DNA, the CDR3 is TGTGCCAGCAGCTTAGCGGTGGGAGGCGGCACAGATACGCAGTATTTT. Protein sequence: CASSLAVGGGTDTQYF.

The CDR3 is CASSGQGLGARDTQYF. CDR3 nucleotides: TGTGCCAGCAGTGGCCAAGGACTAGGGGCTAGAGATACGCAGTATTTT. The rearrangement joins TRBV25-1 to TRBJ2-3, with 7 positions matching TRBD2. The ends lost 4 bases at V and 5 bases at J; junction bases unmatched: 12. The CDR3 is made up of 16 amino acids. Germline CDR1 reads MGHDK; CDR2 reads SYGVNS.

The chain links TRBV27 to TRBJ1-2, with D hard to call. The CDR3 spans 17 residues. The V end was cut by 2 bases, the J end by 4 bases, with 20 bases between. Germline CDR1 and CDR2: MNHEY and SMNVEV (reference sequence). For the CDR3, the DNA is TGTGCCAGCAGTTTACTCTCCGCGGGAGTTGGTAGCTATGGCTACACCTTC. This sequence encodes CASSLLSAGVGSYGYTF.

Written as DNA, the CDR3 is TGTGCCAGCAGCGCGACTGGGGGGGCAGCCAAAAACATTCAGTACTTC. Protein: CASSATGGAAKNIQYF. The rearrangement links TRBV7-8 to TRBJ2-4; D is possibly TRBD2 (7 bases). V lost 5 bases to trimming and J lost 0 bases, with 14 bases between them. This CDR3 is 16 amino acids long. Looked up from germline, CDR1 is SGHVS and CDR2 is FQNEAQ.

The CDR3: CASKPRGQYEQYF. DNA of the CDR3: TGTGCCAGCAAACCCCGAGGACAATACGAGCAGTACTTC. The chain couples TRBV2 to TRBJ2-7; a possible D gene is TRBD1 (5 bases). V dropped 7 bases and J dropped 4 bases, with 14 bases sitting between them. Germline loops: CDR1 SNHLY, CDR2 FYNNEI. The CDR3 is 13 residues long.

This sequence joins TRBV7-8 and TRBJ2-5; tentatively, D is TRBD1 (5 bases). The CDR3 is 16 amino acids. V gave up 2 bases and J gave up 4 bases, with 17 bases separating them. Germline V gene data show CDR1 as SGHVS and CDR2 as FQNEAQ. The CDR3 region is CASSLTHTGLSETQYF. CDR3 bases: TGTGCCAGCAGCTTAACCCATACAGGTCTCTCAGAGACCCAGTACTTC.

The V call is TRBV10-3, the J call TRBJ2-7, with D maybe TRBD2 (6 bases). The CDR3 consists of 14 residues. The V end was cut by 2 bases, the J end by 3 bases, with 11 bases between. Germline loops: CDR1 ENHRY, CDR2 SYGVKD. The CDR3 sequence is CAISEREPIYEQYF. CDR3 nucleotide sequence: TGTGCCATCAGTGAGCGGGAGCCAATCTACGAGCAGTACTTC.

The sample holds a few counts of this clone. The chain joins TRBV30 to TRBJ1-5; 8 bases fit TRBD1. The germline gives CDR1 GTSNPN, CDR2 SVGIG (reference sequence). The CDR3 covers 15 residues. Trimming at V came to 3 bases and at J to 4 bases, leaving 8 bases not matched to a gene. This CDR3 is CAWSAGQGRNQPQHF. The CDR3 nucleotides read TGTGCCTGGAGCGCCGGACAGGGAAGGAATCAGCCCCAGCATTTT.

The rearrangement joins TRBV2 to TRBJ1-3, with a weak D call TRBD1 (6 bases). Germline CDR1 is SNHLY and CDR2 is FYNNEI. The germline V and J ends were trimmed by 7 bases and 2 bases, with 9 bases remaining between them. CDR3 length equals 13 residues. The CDR3 sequence: CASMAGAGNTIYF. Written as DNA, the CDR3 is TGTGCCAGCATGGCAGGGGCTGGAAACACCATATATTTT.